This T cell receptor beta chain was sequenced during a study of blood T cell repertoires in COVID-19. About the study: Italy, Spain and the United States were the sources of the convalescent and acute COVID-19 samples.

The CDR3 is 14 residues long. With 0 bases removed from V and 7 bases from J, the gap between germline ends came to 12 bases. Germline V gene lookup returns CDR1 SGHAT and CDR2 FQNNGV. In its sample, this clone was seen once. Data came from immunoSEQ multiplex PCR; TCRdb stores just in-frame clones and leaves some out. The table shows fewer than 250,000 clones, with approximately 85% occurring only once. The genes are TRBV11-2 and TRBJ1-2, with a possible D match to TRBD1 (6 bases). Sequences were obtained from PBMCs or T cells enriched from blood (not recorded which). The receptor's source is a woman between 50 and 59 years old with acute COVID-19. The CDR3 DNA reads TGTGCCAGCAGCTTAGATCAGGGGATCGGTGGCTACACCTTC. Protein product: CASSLDQGIGGYTF.